This T cell receptor (beta chain) appears in the sequencing data of a study of cytomegalovirus exposure and HLA in healthy donors. Whole-study results and caveats: CMV antigen specificity of three CMV-associated chains was confirmed in vitro. The classifier, whose performance was assessed in both the original and validation cohorts, reportedly diagnosed cytomegalovirus status with high specificity and sensitivity.

Separation from the roughly 600-subject first cohort characterized the roughly 120-subject validation cohort, to which the donors belonged. Generated by immunoSEQ multiplex PCR, the TCRdb table keeps only in-frame clones and is missing some. In the table there are 150,000 to 200,000 clones, roughly 84% of which are singletons. Worth noting for this clone: Its antigen is undetermined.

V was pared by 5 bases and J by 7 bases, with 11 bases of the junction left unmatched. CDR3 length: 16 amino acids. The germline V gene has CDR1 MRHNA and CDR2 SNTAGT. The chain recombines TRBV6-4 with TRBJ2-7; 13 bases align to TRBD2. What was sequenced was PBMCs. This clonotype was sampled from a man aged 18 to 29 in good health and CMV-seropositive. CDR3 loop: CASSSWPGLAGREQYF. CDR3 nucleotide sequence: TGTGCCAGCAGTTCTTGGCCGGGACTAGCGGGAAGGGAGCAGTACTTC.